The sequence of this TCR beta chain was determined in a study of T cells after yellow fever vaccination. Looking at the study overall: Each low-cell-number fraction was prepared by means of SMART-Seq v4 Ultra Low Input. The study, taken as a whole, reports: Most clones from primary vaccination resurfaced after the booster (nearly 97% CD4, approximately 87% CD8). The study noted that FACS-sorted repertoires could contain abundant clonotypes contaminating from the bulk population.

This CDR3 has 13 amino acids. Germline CDR1 and CDR2: LGHNA and YNFKEQ. V was clipped by 2 bases and J by 6 bases, with 7 bases between them. One entry per CDR3 protein, called by TCRdb with MiXCR from the 5' RACE reads. There are about 99,000 distinct CDR3 sequences in the sample; about 6% occur only once, and about two fifths lies in the top ten. Worth noting for this clonotype: What it binds is not known.

This clonotype was obtained from a man between 18 and 29 years old who received the YFV17D yellow fever vaccine. The material was CD8+ T cells sorted from PBMCs, obtained 10 days after the yellow fever booster vaccination. The genes are TRBV4-2 and TRBJ2-2; D not certain. The CDR3 bases are TGTGCCAGCAGCCAACCTTCTCCCGGGGAGCTGTTTTTT. Translation gives CASSQPSPGELFF.